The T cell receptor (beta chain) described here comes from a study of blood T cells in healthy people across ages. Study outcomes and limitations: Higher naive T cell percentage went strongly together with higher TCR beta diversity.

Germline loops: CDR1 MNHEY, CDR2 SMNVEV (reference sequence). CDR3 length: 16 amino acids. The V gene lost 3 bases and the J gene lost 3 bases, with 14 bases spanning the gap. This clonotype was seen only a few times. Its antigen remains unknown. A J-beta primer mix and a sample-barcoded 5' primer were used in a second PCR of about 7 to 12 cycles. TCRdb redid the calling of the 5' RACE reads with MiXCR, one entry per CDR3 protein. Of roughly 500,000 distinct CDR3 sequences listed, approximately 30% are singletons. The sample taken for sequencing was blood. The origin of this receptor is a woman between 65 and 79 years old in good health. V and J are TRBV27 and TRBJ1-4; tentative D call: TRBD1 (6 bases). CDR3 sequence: CASSFGGRMSNEKLFF. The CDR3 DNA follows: TGTGCCAGCAGTTTTGGGGGGCGGATGTCTAATGAAAAACTGTTTTTT.